This TCR beta chain comes out of a study of monozygotic twins with inflammatory bowel disease. Germline V gives CDR1 MDHEN, CDR2 SYDVKM. This CDR3 is built from 15 residues. Findings and limits, study-wide: Especially where disease activity was present, IBD patients had fewer clonotypes in common with others than healthy twins did. Compared with healthy co-twins, IBD patients showed reduced TCRbeta repertoire diversity by inverse Simpson.

On this clonotype: Its cognate antigen is unknown.

Making each TCR library took 3,500 to 4,500 ng of total RNA. Per-sample cDNA came from eight separate reactions. From the 5' RACE reads, TCRdb lists one entry per CDR3 protein and no DNA. The listing contains approximately 340,000 distinct CDR3 sequences. Sequencing input: blood. The rearrangement uses TRBV28 and TRBJ2-6; TCRdb picks TRBD1, but there is no DNA to check that call. This receptor was taken from a human donor with ulcerative colitis or Crohn's disease, or a healthy co-twin of an affected twin (not recorded which). The CDR3 region is CASSASRFGANVLTF.